Included here is one T cell receptor (beta chain) sequence, with context. The sample comes from a study of blood T cell repertoires in COVID-19. Turning to the study itself: PBMCs, B-cell-depleted T cells, or T cells were the source of the cDNA or gDNA that made up the material.

This CDR3 region has 11 residues. V was clipped by 5 bases and J by 6 bases, with 8 bases between them. Germline CDR1 and CDR2: SNHLY and FYNNEI. In terms of age and location, participants ranged from roughly 18 to 95 years and lived in roughly 22 US areas. Within the 2 weeks before study entry, each person in the exposed group met a COVID-19 case. TCRdb's table, derived via immunoSEQ multiplex PCR, lists solely in-frame clones and lacks some. Of some 180,000 clones in the sample, more than 75% were seen once. This TCR was sampled from a man in his 60s who had been exposed to COVID-19. The chain joins TRBV2 to TRBJ2-7; D gene unclear. Sequenced: PBMCs or T cells enriched from blood (not recorded which). The CDR3 sequence is CASSHFGEQYF. DNA for the CDR3: TGTGCCAGCAGTCACTTCGGCGAGCAGTACTTC.